This T cell receptor (beta chain) emerged from a study of beta chain features in type 1 diabetes. The collection from each donor was one heparinised blood draw averaging roughly 0.11 L. Of note for this clone: Its antigen is as yet unknown.

V was pared by 4 bases and J by 8 bases, with 12 bases between. The CDR3 spans 12 residues. Looked up from germline, CDR1 is SGHRS and CDR2 is YFSETQ. Expressed TCRB transcripts were sequenced, since all the RNA that had been isolated was reverse transcribed. Here immunoSEQ multiplex PCR was the method, and the copy in TCRdb shows in-frame clones only, minus some. The profile shows approximately 730,000 clones, roughly 12% of them singletons. Findings and caveats of the study: The naive, central memory and Treg TCRB repertoires of patients appeared to be more similar to one another than those of healthy donors. Among patients with Type 1 diabetes, TCRB CDR3s were moderately but significantly shorter in every one of the four CD4+ subsets. Small HLA sub-analyses could not settle whether HLA shapes TCRB rearrangement.

V gene TRBV5-1 combines with J gene TRBJ1-2; no firm D call. Sequencing was done on a sample of naive CD4+ T cells from blood. This TCR came from a man aged 18 to 29 with type 1 diabetes. CDR3 coding DNA: TGCGCCAGCAGCCCGGGCGGCGCGGGCTACACCTTC. Amino acids: CASSPGGAGYTF.